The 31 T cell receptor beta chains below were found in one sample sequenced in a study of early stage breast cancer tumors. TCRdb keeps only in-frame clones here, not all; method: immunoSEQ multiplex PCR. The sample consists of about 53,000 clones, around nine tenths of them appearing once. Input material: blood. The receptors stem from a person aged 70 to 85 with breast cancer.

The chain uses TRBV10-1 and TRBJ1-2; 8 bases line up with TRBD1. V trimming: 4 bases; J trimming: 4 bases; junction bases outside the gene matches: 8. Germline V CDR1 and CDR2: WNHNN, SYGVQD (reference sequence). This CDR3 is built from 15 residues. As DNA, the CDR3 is TGCGCCAGCAGTGGCAACACCGGGACAGGCTATGGCTACACCTTC. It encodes CASSGNTGTGYGYTF.

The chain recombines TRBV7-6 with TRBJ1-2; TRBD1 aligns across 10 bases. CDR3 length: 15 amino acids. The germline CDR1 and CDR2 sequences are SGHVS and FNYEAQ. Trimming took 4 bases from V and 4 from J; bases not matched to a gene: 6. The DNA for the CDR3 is TGTGCCAGCAGCTCCGGGACAGGGGCAATCTATGGCTACACCTTC. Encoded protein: CASSSGTGAIYGYTF.

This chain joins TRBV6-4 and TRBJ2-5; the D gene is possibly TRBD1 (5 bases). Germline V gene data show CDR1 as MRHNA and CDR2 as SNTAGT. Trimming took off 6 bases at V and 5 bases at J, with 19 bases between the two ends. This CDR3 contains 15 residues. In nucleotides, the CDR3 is TGTGCCAGCAGATCTAAAGGGGTGGGAAGGGAGACCCAGTACTTC. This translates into CASRSKGVGRETQYF.

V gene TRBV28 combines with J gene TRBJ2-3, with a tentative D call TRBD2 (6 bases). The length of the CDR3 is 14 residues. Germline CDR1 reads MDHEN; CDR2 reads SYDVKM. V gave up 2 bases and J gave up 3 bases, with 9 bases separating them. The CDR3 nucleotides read TGTGCCAGCAGTTTAGTCCGGGGGACAGATACGCAGTATTTT. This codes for CASSLVRGTDTQYF. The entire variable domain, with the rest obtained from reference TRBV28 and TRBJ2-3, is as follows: DVKVTQSSRYLVKRTGEKVFLECVQDMDHENMFWYRQDPGLGLRLIYFSYDVKMKEKGDIPEGYSVSREKKERFSLILESASTNQTSMYLCASSLVRGTDTQYFGPGTRLTVL.

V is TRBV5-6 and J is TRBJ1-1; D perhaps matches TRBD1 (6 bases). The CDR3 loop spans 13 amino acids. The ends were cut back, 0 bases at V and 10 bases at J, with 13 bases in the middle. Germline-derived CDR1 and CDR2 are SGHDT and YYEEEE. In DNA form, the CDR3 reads TGTGCCAGCAGCTTGGGTACAGGGCCGCGAGCTTTCTTT. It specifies CASSLGTGPRAFF.

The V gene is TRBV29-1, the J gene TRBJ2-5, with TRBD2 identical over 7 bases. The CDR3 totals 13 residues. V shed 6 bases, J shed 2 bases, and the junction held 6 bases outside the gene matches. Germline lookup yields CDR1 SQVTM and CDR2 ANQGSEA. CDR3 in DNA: TGCAGCGTCCGGACGGGGGGACAAGAGACCCAGTACTTC. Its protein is CSVRTGGQETQYF.

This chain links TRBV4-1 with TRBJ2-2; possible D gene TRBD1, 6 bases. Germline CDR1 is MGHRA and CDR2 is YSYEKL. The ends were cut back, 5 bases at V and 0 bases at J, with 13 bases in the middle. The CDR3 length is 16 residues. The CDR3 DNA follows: TGCGCCAGCAGCTTTACTCAGGGGACGAACACCGGGGAGCTGTTTTTT. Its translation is CASSFTQGTNTGELFF.

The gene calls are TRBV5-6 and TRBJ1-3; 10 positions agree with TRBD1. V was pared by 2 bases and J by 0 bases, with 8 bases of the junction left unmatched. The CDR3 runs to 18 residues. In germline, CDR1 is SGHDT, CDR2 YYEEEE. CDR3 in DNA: TGTGCCAGCAGCTTCCCGGAGGGACAGGGGCGCTCTGGAAACACCATATATTTT. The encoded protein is CASSFPEGQGRSGNTIYF.

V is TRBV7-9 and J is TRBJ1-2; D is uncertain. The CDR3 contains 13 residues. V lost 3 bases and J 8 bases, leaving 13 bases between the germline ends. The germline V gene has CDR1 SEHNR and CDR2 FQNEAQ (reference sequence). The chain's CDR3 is CASSFSKGEGYTF. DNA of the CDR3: TGTGCCAGCAGCTTCTCTAAGGGAGAGGGCTACACCTTC.

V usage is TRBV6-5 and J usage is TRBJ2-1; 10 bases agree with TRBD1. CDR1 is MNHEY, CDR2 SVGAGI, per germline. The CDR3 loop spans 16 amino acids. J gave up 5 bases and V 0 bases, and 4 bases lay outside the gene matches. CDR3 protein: CASSYSKGQGNNEQFF. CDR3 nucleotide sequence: TGTGCCAGCAGTTACTCAAAGGGACAGGGGAACAATGAGCAGTTCTTC.

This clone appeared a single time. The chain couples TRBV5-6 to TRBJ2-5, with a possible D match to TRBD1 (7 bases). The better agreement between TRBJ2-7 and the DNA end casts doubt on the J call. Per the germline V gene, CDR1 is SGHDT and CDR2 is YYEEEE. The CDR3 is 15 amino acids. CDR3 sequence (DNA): TGTGCCAGCAGCTCCCTGGGGGGACAGTTCTACGAGCAGTACTTC. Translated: CASSSLGGQFYEQYF.

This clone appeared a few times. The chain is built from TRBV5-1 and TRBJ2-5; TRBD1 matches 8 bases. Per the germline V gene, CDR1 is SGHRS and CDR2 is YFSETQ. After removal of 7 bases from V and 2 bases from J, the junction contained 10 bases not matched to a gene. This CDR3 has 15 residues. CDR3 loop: CASFRYGTGQETQYF. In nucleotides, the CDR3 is TGCGCCAGCTTCCGTTACGGGACAGGTCAAGAGACCCAGTACTTC.

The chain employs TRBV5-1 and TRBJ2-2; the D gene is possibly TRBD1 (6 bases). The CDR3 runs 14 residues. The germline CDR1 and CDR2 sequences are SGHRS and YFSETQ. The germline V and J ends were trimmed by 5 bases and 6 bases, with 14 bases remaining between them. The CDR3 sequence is CASREQGGSGELFF. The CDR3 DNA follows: TGCGCCAGCAGAGAACAGGGCGGATCCGGGGAGCTGTTTTTT.

The DNA for the CDR3 is TGTGCCAGCAGCTCGTCTGGCCTTTCTGGAAACACCATATATTTT. It encodes CASSSSGLSGNTIYF. The chain employs TRBV7-6 and TRBJ1-3; D gene uncertain. This CDR3 region has 15 residues. Germline CDR1 is SGHVS and CDR2 is FNYEAQ. Trimming removed 4 bases from V and 1 base from J, with 11 bases in between.

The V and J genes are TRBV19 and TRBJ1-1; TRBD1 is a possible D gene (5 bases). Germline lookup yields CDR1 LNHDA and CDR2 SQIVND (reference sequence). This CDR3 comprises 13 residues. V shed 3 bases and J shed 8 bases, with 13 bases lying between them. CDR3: CASSMGLDQEAFF. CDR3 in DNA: TGTGCCAGTAGTATGGGACTCGATCAAGAAGCTTTCTTT.

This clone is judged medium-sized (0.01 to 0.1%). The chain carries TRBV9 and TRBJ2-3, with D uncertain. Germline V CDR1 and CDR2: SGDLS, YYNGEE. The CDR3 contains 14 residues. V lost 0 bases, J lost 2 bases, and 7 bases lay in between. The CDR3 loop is CASSVEHTTDTQYF. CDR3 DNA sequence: TGTGCCAGCAGCGTAGAACACACCACAGATACGCAGTATTTT.

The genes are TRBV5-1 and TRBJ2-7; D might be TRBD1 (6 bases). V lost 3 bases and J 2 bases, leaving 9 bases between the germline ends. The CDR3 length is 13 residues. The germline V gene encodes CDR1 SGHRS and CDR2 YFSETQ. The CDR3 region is CASSSGQTYEQYF. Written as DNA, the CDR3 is TGCGCCAGCAGCTCAGGACAGACCTACGAGCAGTACTTC.

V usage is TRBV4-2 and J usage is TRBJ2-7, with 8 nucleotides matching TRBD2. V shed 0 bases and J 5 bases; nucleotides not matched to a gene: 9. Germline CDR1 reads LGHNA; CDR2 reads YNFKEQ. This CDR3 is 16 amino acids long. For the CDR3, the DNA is TGTGCCAGCAGCCAAGATGTCCACGGGGGGGTTAACGAGCAGTACTTC. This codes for CASSQDVHGGVNEQYF.

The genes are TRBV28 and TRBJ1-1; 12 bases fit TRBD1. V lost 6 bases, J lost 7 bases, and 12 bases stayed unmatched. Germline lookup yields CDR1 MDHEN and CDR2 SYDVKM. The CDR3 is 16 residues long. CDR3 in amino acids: CASRLIWDRGRNEAFF. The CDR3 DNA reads TGTGCCAGCAGGCTAATCTGGGACAGGGGGCGAAATGAAGCTTTCTTT.

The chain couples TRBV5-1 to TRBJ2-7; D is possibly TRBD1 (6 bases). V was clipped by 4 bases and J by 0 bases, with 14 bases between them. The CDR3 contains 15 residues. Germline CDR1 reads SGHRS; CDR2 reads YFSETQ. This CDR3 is CASSTLDRNSYEQYF. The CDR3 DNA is TGCGCCAGCAGCACCCTCGACAGGAACTCCTACGAGCAGTACTTC.

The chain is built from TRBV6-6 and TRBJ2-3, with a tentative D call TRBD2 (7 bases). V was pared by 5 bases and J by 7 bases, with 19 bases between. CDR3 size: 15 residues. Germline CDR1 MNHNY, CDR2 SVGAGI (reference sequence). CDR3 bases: TGTGCCAGCAGTGCCACGGGGGGCGCGCGGAATACGCAGTATTTT. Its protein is CASSATGGARNTQYF.

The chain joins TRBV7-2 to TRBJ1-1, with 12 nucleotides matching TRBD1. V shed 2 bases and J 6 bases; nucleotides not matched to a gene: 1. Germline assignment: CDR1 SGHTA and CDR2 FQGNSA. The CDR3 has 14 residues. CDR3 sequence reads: CASSLRDRGPEAFF. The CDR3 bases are TGTGCCAGCAGCTTACGGGACAGGGGGCCTGAAGCTTTCTTT.

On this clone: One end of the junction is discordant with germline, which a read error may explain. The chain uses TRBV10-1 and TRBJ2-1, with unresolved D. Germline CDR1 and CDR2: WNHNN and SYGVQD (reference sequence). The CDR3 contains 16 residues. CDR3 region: CASSEYERSSYNEQFF. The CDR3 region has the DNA TGCGCCAGCAGCGAGTACGAGAGGAGCTCCTACAATGAGCAGTTCTTC.

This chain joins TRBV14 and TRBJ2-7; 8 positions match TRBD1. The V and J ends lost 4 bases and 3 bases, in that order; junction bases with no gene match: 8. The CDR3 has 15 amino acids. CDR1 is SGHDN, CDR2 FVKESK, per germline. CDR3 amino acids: CASSLRRTGNYEQYF. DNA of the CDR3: TGTGCCAGCAGCCTGAGAAGGACAGGGAACTACGAGCAGTACTTC.

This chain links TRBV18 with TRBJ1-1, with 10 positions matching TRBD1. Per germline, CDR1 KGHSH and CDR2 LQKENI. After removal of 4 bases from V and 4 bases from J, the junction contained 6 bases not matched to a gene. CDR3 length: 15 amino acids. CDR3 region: CASSLRTGGSTEAFF. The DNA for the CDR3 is TGTGCCAGCTCACTAAGGACAGGGGGATCCACTGAAGCTTTCTTT.

This CDR3 reads CASSPRQGADEKLFF. CDR3 coding DNA: TGTGCCAGCTCACCACGACAGGGGGCTGATGAAAAACTGTTTTTT. The genes are TRBV18 and TRBJ1-4, with TRBD1 identical over 10 bases. Germline V gene sequence: CDR1 KGHSH, CDR2 LQKENI. There are 15 residues in the CDR3. The V segment lost 1 base and the J segment 6 bases; nucleotides outside the gene matches: 2.

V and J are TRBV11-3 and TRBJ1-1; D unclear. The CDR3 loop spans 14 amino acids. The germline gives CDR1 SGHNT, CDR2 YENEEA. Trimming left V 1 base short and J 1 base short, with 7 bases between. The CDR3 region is CASSLVPWNTEAFF. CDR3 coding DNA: TGTGCCAGCAGCTTAGTCCCTTGGAACACTGAAGCTTTCTTT.

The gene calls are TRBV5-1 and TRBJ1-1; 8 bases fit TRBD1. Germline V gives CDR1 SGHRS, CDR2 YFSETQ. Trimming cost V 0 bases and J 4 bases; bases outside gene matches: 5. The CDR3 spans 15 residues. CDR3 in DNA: TGCGCCAGCAGCTTGGCCGGACAGGGAGTCACTGAAGCTTTCTTT. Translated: CASSLAGQGVTEAFF.

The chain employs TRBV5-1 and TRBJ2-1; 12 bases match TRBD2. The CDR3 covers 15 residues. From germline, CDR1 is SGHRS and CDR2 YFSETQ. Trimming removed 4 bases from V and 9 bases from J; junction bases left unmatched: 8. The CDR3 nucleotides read TGCGCCAGCAGCATCCGACTAGCGGGGGTACGTGAGCAGTTCTTC. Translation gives CASSIRLAGVREQFF.

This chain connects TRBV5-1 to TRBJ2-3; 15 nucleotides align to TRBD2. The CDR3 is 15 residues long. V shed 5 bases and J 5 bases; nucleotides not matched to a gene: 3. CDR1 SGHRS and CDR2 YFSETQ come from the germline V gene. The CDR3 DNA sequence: TGCGCCAGCAGACCGGGACTAGCGGGAGGAGATACGCAGTATTTT. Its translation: CASRPGLAGGDTQYF.

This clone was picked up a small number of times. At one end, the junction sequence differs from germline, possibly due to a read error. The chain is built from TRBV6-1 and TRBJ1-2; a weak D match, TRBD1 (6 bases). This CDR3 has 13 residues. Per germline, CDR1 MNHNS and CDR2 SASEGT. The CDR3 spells CASSEDRPYGYTF. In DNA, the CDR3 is TGTGCCAGCAGCGAAGACAGGCCTTATGGCTACACCTTC.